The 30 T cell receptor beta chains below all came from one sample that was sequenced in a study of T cells in tuberculosis. Profiled with immunoSEQ multiplex PCR; TCRdb holds only in-frame clones, not every one. The table has 35,000 to 55,000 clones, around 96% seen once. The specimen sequenced was PBMCs. The receptors here all came from a donor aged 10-29 years with latent tuberculosis or without tuberculosis infection.

The chain employs TRBV9 and TRBJ1-1, with D maybe TRBD1 (5 bases). The CDR3 is 15 residues long. Trimming left V 0 bases short and J 4 bases short, with 13 bases between. Germline V gene lookup returns CDR1 SGDLS and CDR2 YYNGEE. The CDR3: CASSVGGRDSTEAFF. The CDR3 DNA is TGTGCCAGCAGCGTAGGAGGCAGGGATAGCACTGAAGCTTTCTTT.

This chain joins TRBV19 and TRBJ2-1; 8 positions agree with TRBD1. The germline V gene has CDR1 LNHDA and CDR2 SQIVND (reference sequence). J lost 7 bases, V lost 7 bases, and 15 bases had no gene match. The CDR3 has 16 residues. Written as DNA, the CDR3 is TGTGCCAGTACCTTACCCGGGACAGGTCAGATTAATGAGCAGTTCTTC. This translates into CASTLPGTGQINEQFF.

This chain uses TRBV7-9 with TRBJ1-2, with a tentative D call TRBD1 (5 bases). CDR1 is SEHNR, CDR2 FQNEAQ, per germline (reference sequence). The V gene lost 3 bases and the J gene lost 3 bases, with 11 bases spanning the gap. The CDR3 is 14 amino acids. CDR3 in DNA: TGTGCCAGCAGCTTTGGGGGGTTCGACTATGGCTACACCTTC. Translated: CASSFGGFDYGYTF. The entire variable domain, with the rest obtained from reference TRBV7-9 and TRBJ1-2, is as follows: DTGVSQNPRHKITKRGQNVTFRCDPISEHNRLYWYRQTLGQGPEFLTYFQNEAQLEKSRLLSDRFSAERPKGSFSTLEIQRTEQGDSAMYLCASSFGGFDYGYTFGSGTRLTVV.

V usage is TRBV5-1 and J usage is TRBJ1-3, with TRBD1 as a possible D gene (5 bases). This CDR3 region has 14 residues. CDR1 is SGHRS, CDR2 YFSETQ, per germline. V was clipped by 8 bases and J by 7 bases, with 19 bases between them. CDR3 in DNA: TGCGCCAGTCGGGAGGGGCAGGGATGGAACACCATATATTTT. Its translation: CASREGQGWNTIYF.

The chain is built from TRBV5-6 and TRBJ1-5, with TRBD1 matching 8 bases. The trim removed 3 bases at V and 7 bases at J, leaving 9 bases unmatched. This CDR3 contains 15 residues. The germline V gene encodes CDR1 SGHDT and CDR2 YYEEEE. CDR3 region: CASSSDREAWQPQHF. The DNA for the CDR3 is TGTGCCAGCAGCTCGGACAGGGAGGCATGGCAGCCCCAGCATTTT.

This clone showed up just once. The rearrangement uses TRBV19 and TRBJ1-3; D may be TRBD1 (6 bases). Trimming removed 4 bases from V and 9 bases from J, with 10 bases in between. CDR3 length: 12 amino acids. Germline V CDR1 and CDR2: LNHDA, SQIVND (reference sequence). CDR3 in amino acids: CASSTKTGTIYF. CDR3 nucleotide sequence: TGTGCCAGTAGTACTAAGACAGGCACCATATATTTT.

The V call is TRBV6-4, the J call TRBJ2-7; 7 bases align to TRBD2. With 6 bases clipped from V and 5 bases from J, the junction kept 19 bases outside the gene matches. From germline, CDR1 is MRHNA and CDR2 SNTAGT. CDR3 size: 17 residues. This CDR3 reads CASRSLGKGLVFDEQYF. Written as DNA, the CDR3 is TGTGCCAGCAGATCGCTCGGAAAAGGACTAGTTTTTGACGAGCAGTACTTC.

V is TRBV5-1 and J is TRBJ1-2; tentative D call: TRBD1 (6 bases). CDR3 length equals 14 residues. The V end lost 3 bases, the J end lost 3 bases, and 12 bases lay between the germline ends. Per the germline V gene, CDR1 is SGHRS and CDR2 is YFSETQ. The CDR3 here is CASSSGQYDYGYTF. In DNA form, the CDR3 reads TGCGCCAGCAGCTCAGGACAGTATGACTATGGCTACACCTTC.

V and J are TRBV4-1 and TRBJ2-7; TRBD2 agrees at 10 bases. There are 17 residues in the CDR3. The V gene end was trimmed by 0 bases and the J gene end by 0 bases; junction bases not matched to a gene: 5. Germline V lookup: CDR1 MGHRA, CDR2 YSYEKL. Written as DNA, the CDR3 is TGCGCCAGCAGCCAAGAGACTAGCGGGCGAAACTCCTACGAGCAGTACTTC. This codes for CASSQETSGRNSYEQYF.

This clone occurred once. This rearrangement joins TRBV5-1 to TRBJ2-7; D possibly corresponds to TRBD1 (6 bases). Looked up from germline, CDR1 is SGHRS and CDR2 is YFSETQ. This CDR3 region has 15 residues. V gave up 4 bases and J gave up 0 bases, with 14 bases separating them. CDR3 nucleotide sequence: TGCGCCAGCAGCGTCGCCGGGACACTCTCCTACGAGCAGTACTTC. Translation gives CASSVAGTLSYEQYF.

The chain is built from TRBV5-1 and TRBJ2-1; 9 bases are shared with TRBD2. Germline V gives CDR1 SGHRS, CDR2 YFSETQ. Trimming at V came to 0 bases and at J to 6 bases, leaving 7 bases not matched to a gene. The CDR3 has 16 amino acids. CDR3 region: CASSLVLTSGSNEQFF. The DNA of the CDR3 is TGCGCCAGCAGCTTGGTTCTGACTAGCGGATCCAATGAGCAGTTCTTC.

The chain links TRBV5-1 to TRBJ1-1; tentative D call: TRBD1 (5 bases). Germline CDR1 is SGHRS and CDR2 is YFSETQ. The CDR3 covers 14 residues. Trimming pared 4 bases from V and 1 base from J, leaving 11 bases between. The CDR3 DNA sequence: TGCGCCAGCAGCCCCGGGGGGGAGAACACTGAAGCTTTCTTT. Translating gives CASSPGGENTEAFF.

The rearrangement joins TRBV6-1 to TRBJ2-3; 9 bases line up with TRBD2. Germline CDR1 is MNHNS and CDR2 is SASEGT. J was trimmed by 6 bases and V by 3 bases; bases with no gene match: 16. The CDR3 extends over 18 amino acids. CDR3 nucleotides: TGTGCCAGCAGTGAGGAGACTAGCGGTGGGATAGTAGCCGATACGCAGTATTTT. Translation: CASSEETSGGIVADTQYF.

The chain has TRBV7-6 and TRBJ2-3, with a weak D call TRBD2 (6 bases). The CDR3 consists of 16 residues. V lost 4 bases and J lost 2, with 16 bases in between. Germline V gene sequence: CDR1 SGHVS, CDR2 FNYEAQ. In DNA, the CDR3 is TGTGCCAGCAGCTCCATAGCGGAACGCCCCACAGATACGCAGTATTTT. Its translation is CASSSIAERPTDTQYF.

V is TRBV6-1 and J is TRBJ2-7; tentative D call: TRBD1 (6 bases). Per the germline V gene, CDR1 is MNHNS and CDR2 is SASEGT. The V end lost 10 bases, the J end lost 2 bases, and 15 bases lay between the germline ends. The CDR3 contains 13 residues. The CDR3 region has the DNA TGTGCCACCGCGACAGGACCCACCTACGAGCAGTACTTC. Protein sequence: CATATGPTYEQYF.

The genes are TRBV5-8 and TRBJ1-2, with D perhaps matching TRBD1 (6 bases). This CDR3 is 17 amino acids long. The V end lost 1 base, the J end lost 4 bases, and 20 bases lay between the germline ends. Germline CDR1 is SGHTS and CDR2 is YDEGEE. The CDR3 reads CASSLRPMTGIFYGYTF. The CDR3 DNA reads TGTGCCAGCAGCTTGCGCCCCATGACAGGAATCTTCTATGGCTACACCTTC.

The genes are TRBV18 and TRBJ1-5, with D perhaps TRBD1 (5 bases). V lost 3 bases and J 7 bases, leaving 10 bases between the germline ends. The germline V gene encodes CDR1 KGHSH and CDR2 LQKENI. The CDR3 sequence is 13 residues long. In DNA, the CDR3 is TGTGCCAGCTCACCCGGTCCAGGGCAGCCCCAGCATTTT. Translated: CASSPGPGQPQHF.

This chain uses TRBV30 with TRBJ2-1, with TRBD2 matching over 11 bases. V lost 2 bases to trimming and J lost 4 bases; unmatched junction nucleotides: 10. Germline V gene sequence: CDR1 GTSNPN, CDR2 SVGIG (reference sequence). The CDR3 has 17 amino acids. This CDR3 is CAWSFPGLADGYNEQFF. CDR3 sequence (DNA): TGTGCCTGGAGTTTTCCGGGACTAGCGGACGGGTACAATGAGCAGTTCTTC.

This chain links TRBV9 with TRBJ1-6, with 9 bases matching TRBD1. The CDR3 contains 14 residues. Trimming cost V 3 bases and J 10 bases; bases outside gene matches: 5. CDR1 and CDR2 from the germline V gene are SGDLS and YYNGEE. CDR3 bases: TGTGCCAGCAGCGGAACAGGGGGCGGATCACCCCTCCACTTT. Protein product: CASSGTGGGSPLHF.

This clone has just one count. This sequence joins TRBV2 and TRBJ2-7; 9 bases agree with TRBD1. The germline V gene has CDR1 SNHLY and CDR2 FYNNEI. This CDR3 is 15 amino acids long. J lost 2 bases, V lost 3 bases, and 5 bases had no gene match. DNA for the CDR3: TGTGCCAGCAGTGATGTCACAGGGGGCGCCTACGAGCAGTACTTC. Amino acids: CASSDVTGGAYEQYF.

This clone was detected only a few times. One end of the junction does not line up with germline, which may come from a read error. This chain connects TRBV29-1 to TRBJ1-2, with TRBD1 matching over 7 bases. The CDR3 is 10 amino acids. Germline values: CDR1 SQVTM, CDR2 ANQGSEA. Here the CDR3 reads CSGGTEARSF. DNA of the CDR3: TGCAGCGGAGGGACAGAGGCGAGGTCCTTC.

The chain joins TRBV5-1 to TRBJ1-6; no clear D gene. The V end lost 0 bases, the J end lost 4 bases, and 5 bases lay between the germline ends. There are 14 residues in the CDR3. Per germline, CDR1 SGHRS and CDR2 YFSETQ. The CDR3 here is CASSLERYNSPLHF. CDR3 sequence (DNA): TGCGCCAGCAGCTTGGAACGGTATAATTCACCCCTCCACTTT. The entire variable domain, with the rest obtained from reference TRBV5-1 and TRBJ1-6, is as follows: KAGVTQTPRYLIKTRGQQVTLSCSPISGHRSVSWYQQTPGQGLQFLFEYFSETQRNKGNFPGRFSGRQFSNSRSEMNVSTLELGDSALYLCASSLERYNSPLHFGNGTRLTVT.

This chain joins TRBV5-1 and TRBJ1-1, with a tentative D call TRBD1 (5 bases). CDR3 length: 13 residues. The ends were cut back, 0 bases at V and 4 bases at J, with 7 bases in the middle. The germline V gene encodes CDR1 SGHRS and CDR2 YFSETQ. The CDR3 bases are TGCGCCAGCAGCTTGGCGGGGGTCACTGAAGCTTTCTTT. It codes for CASSLAGVTEAFF.

The rearrangement uses TRBV5-1 and TRBJ1-3; possibly TRBD1 for D (5 bases). Germline CDR1 is SGHRS and CDR2 is YFSETQ. The CDR3 runs 15 residues. The V end was cut by 0 bases, the J end by 2 bases, with 9 bases between. This CDR3 is CASSLGPGPGNTIYF. The CDR3 nucleotides read TGCGCCAGCAGCTTGGGACCAGGGCCTGGAAACACCATATATTTT.

The rearrangement joins TRBV9 to TRBJ2-1; 12 bases agree with TRBD2. CDR1 is SGDLS, CDR2 YYNGEE, per germline. V gave up 3 bases and J gave up 7 bases; unmatched junction bases: 17. CDR3 size: 19 residues. Here the CDR3 DNA reads TGTGCCAGCAGCGCTTTCACTAGCGGGGGGAAATCTAGCAGGAATGAGCAGTTCTTC. This sequence encodes CASSAFTSGGKSSRNEQFF.

The J gene is TRBJ2-3, the V gene TRBV7-2; 7 nucleotides match TRBD1. The CDR3 runs to 15 residues. Trimming removed 4 bases from V and 8 bases from J; junction bases left unmatched: 12. Germline assignment: CDR1 SGHTA and CDR2 FQGNSA. The CDR3 loop is CASSSRTGRVGTQYF. DNA of the CDR3: TGTGCCAGCAGCTCCCGGACAGGACGCGTGGGTACGCAGTATTTT.

V is TRBV19 and J is TRBJ2-3; D unclear. The CDR3 extends over 18 amino acids. V lost 1 base to trimming and J lost 1 base, with 18 bases between them. Germline V CDR1 and CDR2: LNHDA, SQIVND (reference sequence). The CDR3 DNA is TGTGCCAGTAGTATAGCGGCCCTAGTTCCCGTTGGCACAGATACGCAGTATTTT. Protein: CASSIAALVPVGTDTQYF.

This clone was seen a few times. DNA of the CDR3: TGTGCCAGCGGCCATGACAGGAGCAATCAGCCCCAGCATTTT. Residues: CASGHDRSNQPQHF. The chain recombines TRBV27 with TRBJ1-5; TRBD1 might be the D (6 bases). The ends were cut back, 8 bases at V and 1 base at J, with 12 bases in the middle. Germline CDR1 reads MNHEY; CDR2 reads SMNVEV (reference sequence). There are 14 residues in the CDR3.

V is TRBV6-5 and J is TRBJ1-1; D not resolved. Germline V CDR1 and CDR2: MNHEY, SVGAGI. The ends were cut back, 3 bases at V and 1 base at J, with 12 bases in the middle. This CDR3 is built from 15 residues. This CDR3 is CASSYRGTGNTEAFF. The CDR3 bases are TGTGCCAGCAGTTATCGGGGAACGGGGAACACTGAAGCTTTCTTT.

This clone has only one observation. CDR3 loop: CASSLERGRIEAFF. As DNA, the CDR3 is TGCGCCAGCAGCTTAGAAAGGGGGCGTATTGAAGCTTTCTTT. This chain links TRBV5-1 with TRBJ1-1, with 7 bases fitting TRBD1. With 2 bases clipped from V and 7 bases from J, the junction kept 8 bases outside the gene matches. The CDR3 sequence is 14 residues long. Germline V gives CDR1 SGHRS, CDR2 YFSETQ.